This T cell receptor (beta chain) was sequenced for a study of PD-L1 blockade in urothelial cancer. Across the study: Males with bladder-origin urothelial cancer constituted about nine tenths of the roughly 29 patients. Blood gave a median roughly 140,000 T cells.

The CDR3 runs 15 residues. The germline V gene has CDR1 SGHTA and CDR2 FQGNSA. V was pared by 2 bases and J by 0 bases, with 5 bases between. In the case of this clone: Its specificity is unknown.

Assay: immunoSEQ multiplex PCR; the TCRdb copy retains only in-frame clones and omits some. The data hold more than 85,000 clones, with around 90% observed a single time. Study observations and caveats: Tumor-associated blood clones were expanded more by durable-benefit patients at 3 weeks.

Peripheral blood mononuclear cells were collected from every patient before and during treatment, yielding between 1 and 8 samples per patient. The receptor was derived from a woman aged 80 or older with urothelial cancer. This chain connects TRBV7-2 to TRBJ2-6; no reliable D call. The sample here was PBMCs, taken around atezolizumab (anti-PD-L1) treatment. CDR3 DNA: TGTGCCAGCAGCTTACAGGACTCTGGGGCCAACGTCCTGACTTTC. Protein: CASSLQDSGANVLTF.